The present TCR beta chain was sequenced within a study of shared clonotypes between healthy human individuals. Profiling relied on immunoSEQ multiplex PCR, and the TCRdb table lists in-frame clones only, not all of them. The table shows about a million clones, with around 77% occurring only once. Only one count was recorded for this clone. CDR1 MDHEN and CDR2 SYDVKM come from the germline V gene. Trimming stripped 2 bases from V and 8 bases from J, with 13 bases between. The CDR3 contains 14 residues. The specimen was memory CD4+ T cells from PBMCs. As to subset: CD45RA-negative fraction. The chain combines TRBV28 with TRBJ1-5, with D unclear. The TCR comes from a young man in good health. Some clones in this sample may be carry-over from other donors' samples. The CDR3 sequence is CASSLPNRREPQHF. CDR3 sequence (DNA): TGTGCCAGCAGTTTACCGAACCGGCGGGAGCCCCAGCATTTT.